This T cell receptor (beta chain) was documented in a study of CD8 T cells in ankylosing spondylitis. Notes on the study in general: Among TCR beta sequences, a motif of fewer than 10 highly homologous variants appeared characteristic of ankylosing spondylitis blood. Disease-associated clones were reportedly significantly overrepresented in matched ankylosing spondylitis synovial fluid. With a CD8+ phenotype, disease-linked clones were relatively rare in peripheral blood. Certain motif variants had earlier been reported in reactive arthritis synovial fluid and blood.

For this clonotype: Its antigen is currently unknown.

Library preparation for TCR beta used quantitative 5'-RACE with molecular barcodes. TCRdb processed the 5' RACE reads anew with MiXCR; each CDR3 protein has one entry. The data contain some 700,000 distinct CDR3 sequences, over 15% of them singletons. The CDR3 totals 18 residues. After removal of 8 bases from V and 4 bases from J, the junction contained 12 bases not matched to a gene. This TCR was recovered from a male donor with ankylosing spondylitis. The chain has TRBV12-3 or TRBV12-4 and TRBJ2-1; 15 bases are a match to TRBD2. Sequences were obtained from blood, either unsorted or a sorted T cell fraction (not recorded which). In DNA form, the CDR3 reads TGTGCCAGCTGCCTTGGACTAGCGGGAGGGAGGAGATACAATGAGCAGTTCTTC. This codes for CASCLGLAGGRRYNEQFF.